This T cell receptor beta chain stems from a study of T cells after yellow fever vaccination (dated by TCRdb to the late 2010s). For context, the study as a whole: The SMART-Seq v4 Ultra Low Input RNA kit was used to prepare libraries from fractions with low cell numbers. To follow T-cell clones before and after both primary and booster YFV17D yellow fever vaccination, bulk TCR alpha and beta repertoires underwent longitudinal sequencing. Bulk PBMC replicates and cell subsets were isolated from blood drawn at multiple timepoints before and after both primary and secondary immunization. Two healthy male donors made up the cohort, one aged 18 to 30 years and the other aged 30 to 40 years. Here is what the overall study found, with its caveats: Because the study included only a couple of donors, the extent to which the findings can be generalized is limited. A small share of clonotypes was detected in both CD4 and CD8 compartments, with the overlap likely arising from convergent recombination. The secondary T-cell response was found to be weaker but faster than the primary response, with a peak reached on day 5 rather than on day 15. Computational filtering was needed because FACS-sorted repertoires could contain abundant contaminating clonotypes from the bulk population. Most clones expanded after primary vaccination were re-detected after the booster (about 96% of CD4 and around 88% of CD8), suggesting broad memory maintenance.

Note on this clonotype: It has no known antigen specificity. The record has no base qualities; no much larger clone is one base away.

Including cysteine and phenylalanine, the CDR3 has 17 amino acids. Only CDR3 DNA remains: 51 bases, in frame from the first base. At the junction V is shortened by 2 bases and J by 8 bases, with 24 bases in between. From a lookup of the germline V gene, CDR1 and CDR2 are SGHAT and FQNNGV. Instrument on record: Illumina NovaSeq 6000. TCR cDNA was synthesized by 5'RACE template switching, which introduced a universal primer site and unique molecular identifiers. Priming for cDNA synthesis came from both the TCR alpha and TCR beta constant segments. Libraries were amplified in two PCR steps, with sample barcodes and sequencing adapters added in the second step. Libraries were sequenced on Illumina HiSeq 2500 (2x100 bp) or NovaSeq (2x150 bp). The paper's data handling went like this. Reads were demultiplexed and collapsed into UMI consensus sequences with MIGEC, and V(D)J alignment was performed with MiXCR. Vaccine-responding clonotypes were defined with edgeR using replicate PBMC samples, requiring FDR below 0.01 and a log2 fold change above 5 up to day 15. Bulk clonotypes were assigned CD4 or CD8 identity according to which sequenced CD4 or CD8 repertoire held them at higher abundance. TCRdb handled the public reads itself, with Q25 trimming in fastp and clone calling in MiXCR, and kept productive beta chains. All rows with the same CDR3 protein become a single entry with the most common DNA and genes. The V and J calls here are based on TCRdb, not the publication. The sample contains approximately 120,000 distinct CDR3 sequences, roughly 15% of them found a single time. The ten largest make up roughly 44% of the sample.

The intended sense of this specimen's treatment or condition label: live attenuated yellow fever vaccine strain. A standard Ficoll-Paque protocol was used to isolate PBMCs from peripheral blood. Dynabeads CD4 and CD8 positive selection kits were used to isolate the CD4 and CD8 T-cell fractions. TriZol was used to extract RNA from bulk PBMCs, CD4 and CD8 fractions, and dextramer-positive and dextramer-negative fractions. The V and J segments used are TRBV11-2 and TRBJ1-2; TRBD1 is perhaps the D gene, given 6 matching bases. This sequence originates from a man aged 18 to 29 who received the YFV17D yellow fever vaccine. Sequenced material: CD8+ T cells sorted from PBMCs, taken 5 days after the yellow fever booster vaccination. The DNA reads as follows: TGTGCCAGCAGCTTAATGAATCCCGACAGTTGGGGGGCCGGCTACACCTTC. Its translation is CASSLMNPDSWGAGYTF.